This is a list of T cell receptor beta chains from one sample in a study of early T cells in non-severe SARS-CoV-2 infection. TCRdb re-derived calls from the 5' RACE reads in MiXCR, one entry per CDR3 protein. In the table there are roughly 66,000 distinct CDR3 sequences, around 8.7% of which are singletons. Specimen: whole blood. These receptor sequences come from an adult who was a healthcare worker with PCR-confirmed SARS-CoV-2 infection or an uninfected control (not recorded which). Both conserved end residues are part of each CDR3. A D gene is named only where the DNA matches it firmly. For some rows the clone size is stated as once, few or many, or as a class when expanded; others skip it.

abundance	v_gene	j_gene	d_gene	CDR3nt	CDR3aa
many	TRBV11-1	TRBJ2-1	TRBD2	TGTGCCAGCACCCCGCGGCGTCTAGCGGACTACAATGAGCAGTTCTTC	CASTPRRLADYNEQFF
many	TRBV27	TRBJ2-1	TRBD2	TGTGCCAGCAGTACCCCCCGACTAGCGCACAATGAGCAGTTCTTC	CASSTPRLAHNEQFF
many	TRBV20-1	TRBJ2-3	.	TGCAGTGCTAGAGCTCGACTGACAGATACGCAGTATTTT	CSARARLTDTQYF
many	TRBV7-2	TRBJ2-1	TRBD2	TGTGCCAGCAGCCAAGGACTAGCGGGTGCAAATGAGCAGTTCTTC	CASSQGLAGANEQFF
many	TRBV12-3/TRBV12-4	TRBJ1-5	.	TGTGCCAGCAGTTTGCGGCAGGGGCGGGTTCAGCCCCAGCATTTT	CASSLRQGRVQPQHF
few	TRBV20-1	TRBJ2-7	.	TGCAGTGCTAGAGATGGTAGTGTCCACGAGCAGTACTTC	CSARDGSVHEQYF
many	TRBV24-1	TRBJ2-3	.	TGTGCCACCAGTTTCCCGTCAGGGGAGAGCACAGATACGCAGTATTTT	CATSFPSGESTDTQYF
.	TRBV28	TRBJ1-2	.	TGTGCCAGCAGTTTACACCGCTATGGCTACACCTTC	CASSLHRYGYTF
.	TRBV20-1	TRBJ2-6	.	TGCAGTGCTAGGACAGTTCAAATCTCTGGGGCCAACGTCCTGACTTTC	CSARTVQISGANVLTF
.	TRBV7-2	TRBJ2-5	TRBD2	TGTGCCAGCAGCCGGATAGGACCTTCTAGCGGGAGAGAGACCCAGTACTTC	CASSRIGPSSGRETQYF
few	TRBV20-1	TRBJ2-3	TRBD2	TGCAGTGCTATCGGGACTAGCGGAAGCACAGATACGCAGTATTTT	CSAIGTSGSTDTQYF
many	TRBV18	TRBJ1-6	.	TGTGCCAGCTCACCAGACAGTAATTCACCCCTCCACTTT	CASSPDSNSPLHF
many	TRBV7-8	TRBJ1-2	.	TGTGCCAGCAGCTTAGCGGAAGTGGAGGGAGTCTATGGCTACACCTTC	CASSLAEVEGVYGYTF
many	TRBV7-9	TRBJ2-7	.	TGTGCCAGCAGGGCTGGGGGCGTAGAGCAGTACTTC	CASRAGGVEQYF
many	TRBV10-3	TRBJ2-7	.	TGTGCCATCAGTGAGGGGGGCGGGCAGTACTTC	CAISEGGGQYF
.	TRBV19	TRBJ2-7	TRBD1	TGTGCCAGCAAGGACATGGGGACAGGGGACCACGAGCAGTACTTC	CASKDMGTGDHEQYF
.	TRBV10-3	TRBJ2-7	TRBD1	TGTGCCATCAGTGAGGCGATCGGACAGGCCAACTACGAGCAGTACTTC	CAISEAIGQANYEQYF
many	TRBV5-1	TRBJ2-1	.	TGCGCCAGCAGCTTGATAGGGGCCAACAATGAGCAGTTCTTC	CASSLIGANNEQFF
.	TRBV20-1	TRBJ1-2	.	TGCAGTGCCGCGAGCCCTAGGGAACCCCGTGGCTACACCTTC	CSAASPREPRGYTF
many	TRBV5-1	TRBJ1-1	TRBD1	TGCGCCAGCAGCCAAGGGACAGCGAACACTGAAGCTTTCTTT	CASSQGTANTEAFF
.	TRBV18	TRBJ2-1	TRBD1	TGTGCCGGCTCACCACCGGGACAGGGGTACAATGAGCAGTTCTTC	CAGSPPGQGYNEQFF
.	TRBV20-1	TRBJ2-7	TRBD2	TGCAGTGCTGGCCCTAGCGGGGGAACCTACGAGCAGTACTTC	CSAGPSGGTYEQYF